The next 21 T cell receptor beta chains were all read from a single sample in a study of blood T cell repertoires in COVID-19. The assay was immunoSEQ multiplex PCR, and TCRdb's table has in-frame clones only and misses some. The sample has some 250,000 clones, 82% seen once. The sequenced sample was peripheral blood. The receptors originated from a woman aged 55-70 years with active or convalescent COVID-19.

The rearrangement joins TRBV9 to TRBJ1-2, with 9 bases fitting TRBD1. The CDR3 is 16 residues long. Germline V CDR1 and CDR2: SGDLS, YYNGEE. V trimming: 8 bases; J trimming: 4 bases; junction bases outside the gene matches: 15. As DNA, the CDR3 is TGTGCCAGTGGGAAAGGACAGGGGTCCTCCAGCTATGGCTACACCTTC. Protein product: CASGKGQGSSSYGYTF.

V is TRBV27 and J is TRBJ2-5; 7 nucleotides line up with TRBD1. The CDR3 is 15 residues long. CDR1 is MNHEY, CDR2 SMNVEV, per germline (reference sequence). V lost 2 bases to trimming and J lost 5 bases; unmatched junction nucleotides: 8. CDR3 sequence: CASSLGGRGWETQYF. The DNA for the CDR3 is TGTGCCAGCAGTTTAGGTGGCAGGGGGTGGGAGACCCAGTACTTC.

The rearrangement joins TRBV5-1 to TRBJ2-7; the D gene is possibly TRBD1 (6 bases). Germline lookup yields CDR1 SGHRS and CDR2 YFSETQ. With 5 bases removed from V and 1 base from J, the gap between germline ends came to 16 bases. The CDR3 is made up of 15 amino acids. CDR3 in DNA: TGCGCCAGCAGAGACCGGGACACTTGGTCCTACGAGCAGTACTTC. This gives the protein CASRDRDTWSYEQYF.

The chain employs TRBV5-8 and TRBJ2-5; the match to TRBD2 covers 11 bases. Germline V lookup: CDR1 SGHTS, CDR2 YDEGEE. The CDR3 spans 18 residues. Trimming cost V 1 base and J 5 bases; bases outside gene matches: 13. In nucleotides, the CDR3 is TGTGCCAGCAGCTTGAGTGTGGATAGCGGGGGGGCCGGCGAGACCCAGTACTTC. It is translated as CASSLSVDSGGAGETQYF.

J is TRBJ2-1 and V is TRBV28, with a possible D match to TRBD1 (6 bases). V lost 5 bases to trimming and J lost 0 bases, with 14 bases between them. Germline V CDR1 and CDR2: MDHEN, SYDVKM. The CDR3 totals 16 residues. CDR3 nucleotide sequence: TGTGCCAGCAGTCCGACAGGCCAAAGCTCCTACAATGAGCAGTTCTTC. Encoded protein: CASSPTGQSSYNEQFF.

The rearrangement uses TRBV18 and TRBJ2-2, with TRBD2 matching over 10 bases. The CDR3 is made up of 16 amino acids. The germline V gene encodes CDR1 KGHSH and CDR2 LQKENI. V gave up 3 bases and J gave up 6 bases; unmatched junction bases: 7. The CDR3 DNA reads as TGTGCCAGCTCACCGAGCACCGGACTAGCGGCCGGGGAGCTGTTTTTT. This translates into CASSPSTGLAAGELFF.

The chain links TRBV6-2 or TRBV6-3 to TRBJ1-5; D is ambiguous. Germline CDR1 reads MNHEY; CDR2 reads SVGEGT. V was trimmed by 5 bases and J by 3 bases, leaving 17 bases between them. The CDR3 is 16 amino acids. The DNA of the CDR3 is TGTGCCAGCAGTCTTTTCGGGGTGGAGGTCAATCAGCCCCAGCATTTT. It codes for CASSLFGVEVNQPQHF.

The chain employs TRBV2 and TRBJ2-1; D might be TRBD1 (6 bases). Germline-derived CDR1 and CDR2 are SNHLY and FYNNEI. The length of the CDR3 is 15 residues. Trimming removed 6 bases from V and 1 base from J, with 13 bases in between. The CDR3 loop reads CASRDDRSSYNEQFF. The CDR3 DNA is TGTGCCAGCAGAGATGACAGGAGTTCCTACAATGAGCAGTTCTTC.

The gene calls are TRBV18 and TRBJ2-1; 11 positions agree with TRBD2. Losses at the gene ends were 0 bases for V and 5 bases for J; bases not matched to a gene: 3. The CDR3 length is 16 residues. Germline V gene data show CDR1 as KGHSH and CDR2 as LQKENI. DNA for the CDR3: TGTGCCAGCTCACCACCAGGGACTAGCGGAGACAATGAGCAGTTCTTC. The encoded protein is CASSPPGTSGDNEQFF.

The V call is TRBV18, the J call TRBJ1-1; 8 bases match TRBD1. The J segment lost 1 base and the V segment lost 3 bases, leaving 7 bases of the junction unmatched. The V gene's germline CDR1 is KGHSH and CDR2 LQKENI. The CDR3 is made up of 16 amino acids. CDR3 sequence reads: CASSPSRGRGNTEAFF. As DNA, the CDR3 is TGTGCCAGCTCACCTTCCAGGGGGCGAGGGAACACTGAAGCTTTCTTT.

This clone was counted only a few times. Other DNA sequences from this sample encode an identical CDR3 as well. This CDR3 is CASSLDSNTEAFF. The CDR3 DNA follows: TGTGCCAGCAGCTTGGACTCGAACACTGAAGCTTTCTTT. V is TRBV7-9 and J is TRBJ1-1, with D unresolved. V shed 3 bases and J shed 1 base, with 6 bases lying between them. Germline lookup yields CDR1 SEHNR and CDR2 FQNEAQ (reference sequence). The CDR3 extends over 13 amino acids.

There are a few counts of this clone. The chain carries TRBV6-5 and TRBJ1-6; 9 bases agree with TRBD1. This CDR3 has 16 amino acids. Germline assignment: CDR1 MNHEY and CDR2 SVGAGI. V shed 2 bases and J 7 bases; nucleotides not matched to a gene: 6. The CDR3 nucleotides read TGTGCCAGCAGTTACCCACAGGGGGCGACGAATTCACCCCTCCACTTT. Translation: CASSYPQGATNSPLHF.

The chain couples TRBV7-6 to TRBJ2-5; tentatively, D is TRBD2 (5 bases). CDR3 length: 14 amino acids. V dropped 5 bases and J dropped 3 bases, with 13 bases sitting between them. CDR1 is SGHVS, CDR2 FNYEAQ, per germline. The DNA of the CDR3 is TGTGCCAGCAGCGTTACGGGGAGCAAAGAGACCCAGTACTTC. Protein: CASSVTGSKETQYF.

The V gene is TRBV4-1, the J gene TRBJ2-1, with TRBD2 matching over 16 bases. There are 19 residues in the CDR3. The V segment lost 0 bases and the J segment 5 bases; nucleotides outside the gene matches: 7. The germline V gene has CDR1 MGHRA and CDR2 YSYEKL. The CDR3, as DNA: TGCGCCAGCAGCCAAGATAAGGGACTAGCGGGGGGGCAGAACAATGAGCAGTTCTTC. This sequence encodes CASSQDKGLAGGQNNEQFF.

This chain joins TRBV2 and TRBJ2-1; 10 bases are a match to TRBD2. Germline CDR1 SNHLY, CDR2 FYNNEI. Unmatched junction bases numbered 8, after V lost 3 bases and J lost 6 bases. CDR3 size: 16 residues. This CDR3 reads CASSDLAGVGPNEQFF. In DNA form, the CDR3 reads TGTGCCAGCAGTGACCTAGCGGGGGTCGGGCCCAATGAGCAGTTCTTC.

The CDR3: CASSISGTPLRDEQFF. CDR3 nucleotides: TGTGCCAGTAGTATCTCGGGGACTCCCCTACGGGATGAGCAGTTCTTC. This chain joins TRBV19 and TRBJ2-1; D is possibly TRBD2 (6 bases). The germline CDR1 and CDR2 sequences are LNHDA and SQIVND (reference sequence). This CDR3 is 16 amino acids long. The V end was cut by 3 bases, the J end by 8 bases, with 20 bases between.

This chain links TRBV7-2 with TRBJ1-3; 9 nucleotides agree with TRBD1. The V segment lost 5 bases and the J segment 4 bases; nucleotides outside the gene matches: 9. The germline CDR1 and CDR2 sequences are SGHTA and FQGNSA. The CDR3 is made up of 16 amino acids. CDR3 protein: CASSPLGQGWGNTIYF. CDR3 in DNA: TGTGCCAGCAGCCCCCTGGGACAGGGCTGGGGAAACACCATATATTTT.

The chain joins TRBV19 to TRBJ2-3; weak D call: TRBD2 (5 bases). Trimming removed 5 bases from V and 7 bases from J, with 10 bases in between. The CDR3 consists of 12 residues. Germline CDR1 LNHDA, CDR2 SQIVND (reference sequence). CDR3 coding DNA: TGTGCCAGTAGTCCCCGGACTTATACGCAGTATTTT. Protein sequence: CASSPRTYTQYF.

The DNA for the CDR3 is TGTGCCAGCAACGCCAGATCCGGGGCCAACGTCCTGACTTTC. This encodes CASNARSGANVLTF. The chain has TRBV6-5 and TRBJ2-6; D call uncertain. The germline gives CDR1 MNHEY, CDR2 SVGAGI. V lost 7 bases to trimming and J lost 4 bases, with 11 bases between them. The CDR3 has 14 residues.

This clone came up a few times. In DNA, the CDR3 is TGTGCCAGCAGTTGGGACAGAAATAGCAATCAGCCCCAGCATTTT. It translates to CASSWDRNSNQPQHF. This chain connects TRBV27 to TRBJ1-5; 7 bases map to TRBD1. The V gene end was trimmed by 4 bases and the J gene end by 0 bases; junction bases not matched to a gene: 3. CDR3 length: 15 amino acids. Germline V gives CDR1 MNHEY, CDR2 SMNVEV (reference sequence).

The V and J genes are TRBV4-1 and TRBJ1-1, with D unclear. V lost 0 bases, J lost 1 base, and 6 bases lay in between. CDR3 length: 14 amino acids. Germline CDR1 MGHRA, CDR2 YSYEKL. CDR3 nucleotide sequence: TGCGCCAGCAGCCAAGATACAGCGAACACTGAAGCTTTCTTT. Its translation is CASSQDTANTEAFF.